Listed below are T cell receptor beta chains from one sample, sequenced in a study of technical replicates of blood from several donors. Method: immunoSEQ multiplex PCR; TCRdb's copy keeps in-frame clones and lacks some. This repertoire shows about 59,000 clones, about 96% found once; its top ten account for about 0.19%. Sequenced sample: T cells isolated from PBMCs. These receptors came from a human donor in good health. Both conserved end residues are part of each CDR3. Fields, in order: V gene, D gene, J gene, CDR3 DNA, CDR3 protein. D genes are given only for firm matches.

V: TRBV5-1; D: -; J: TRBJ2-7; DNA: TGCGCCAGCAGAATTCCGGGACAAGGGTACGAGCAGTACTTC; CDR3: CASRIPGQGYEQYF
V: TRBV5-3; D: TRBD1; J: TRBJ1-1; DNA: TGTGCCAGAAGCGTCTACAAGACAGGGCCGCTCACTGAAGCTTTCTTT; CDR3: CARSVYKTGPLTEAFF
V: TRBV5-6; D: -; J: TRBJ2-2; DNA: TGTGCCAGCAGATACAGTCCCGGGGAGCTGTTTTTT; CDR3: CASRYSPGELFF
V: TRBV18; D: -; J: TRBJ2-1; DNA: TGTGCCAGCTCACCGCTTTCGGGGTATGAGCAGTTCTTC; CDR3: CASSPLSGYEQFF
V: TRBV5-1; D: TRBD1; J: TRBJ1-2; DNA: TGCGCCAGCAGCTCCGGGACAGACTATGGCTACACCTTC; CDR3: CASSSGTDYGYTF
V: TRBV13; D: TRBD2; J: TRBJ2-2; DNA: TGTGCCAGCAGTCCACTAGCGGGGGGAGGCACCGGGGAGCTGTTTTTT; CDR3: CASSPLAGGGTGELFF
V: TRBV7-9; D: TRBD1; J: TRBJ1-2; DNA: TGTGCCAGCGATGGGAACAGGGGTAACTATGGCTACACCTTC; CDR3: CASDGNRGNYGYTF
V: TRBV25-1; D: -; J: TRBJ2-2; DNA: TGTGCCAGCAGTGTCACAGCAAAGGCCGGGGAGCTGTTTTTT; CDR3: CASSVTAKAGELFF
V: TRBV5-1; D: -; J: TRBJ1-4; DNA: TGCGCCAGCAGCTTGGGATCAGGGATCGGTGAAAAACTGTTTTTT; CDR3: CASSLGSGIGEKLFF
V: TRBV2; D: TRBD2; J: TRBJ2-3; DNA: TGTGCCAGCAAAGACCCCCCGGGACTAGGGACAGATACGCAGTATTTT; CDR3: CASKDPPGLGTDTQYF
V: TRBV18; D: TRBD1; J: TRBJ2-7; DNA: TGTGCCAGCTCACCTCGGGACAGCTATTACGAGCAGTACTTC; CDR3: CASSPRDSYYEQYF
V: TRBV5-5; D: -; J: TRBJ1-2; DNA: TGTGCCAGCAGGTCCGGGGAGGACTATGGCTACACCTTC; CDR3: CASRSGEDYGYTF
V: TRBV6-1; D: -; J: TRBJ2-7; DNA: TGTGCCAGCGTGATCAGGGTCTCCTACGAGCAGTACTTC; CDR3: CASVIRVSYEQYF
V: TRBV7-3; D: -; J: TRBJ1-1; DNA: TGTGCCAGCAGCTTCAGGGTTAACACTGAAGCTTTCTTT; CDR3: CASSFRVNTEAFF
V: TRBV6-1; D: -; J: TRBJ2-3; DNA: TGTGCCAGCAGACGGACAAAAGCTAGCACAGATACGCAGTATTTT; CDR3: CASRRTKASTDTQYF
V: TRBV21-1; D: -; J: TRBJ2-6; DNA: TGTGCCAGCAGCAAAGGTCATGACAGGGACCTCTCTGGGGCCAACGTCCTGACTTTC; CDR3: CASSKGHDRDLSGANVLTF
V: TRBV28; D: TRBD1; J: TRBJ1-1; DNA: TGTGCCAGCAGACTCGGACAGGGGACGCTCTTT; CDR3: CASRLGQGTLF